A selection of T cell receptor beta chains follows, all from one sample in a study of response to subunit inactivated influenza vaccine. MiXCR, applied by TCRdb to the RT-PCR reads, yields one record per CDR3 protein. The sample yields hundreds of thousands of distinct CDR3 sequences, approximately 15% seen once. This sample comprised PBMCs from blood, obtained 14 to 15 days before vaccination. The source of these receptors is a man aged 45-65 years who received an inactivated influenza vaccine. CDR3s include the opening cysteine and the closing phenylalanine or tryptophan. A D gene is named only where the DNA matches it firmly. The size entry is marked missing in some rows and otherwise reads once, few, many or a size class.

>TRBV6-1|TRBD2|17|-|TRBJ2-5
TGTGCCAGCAGTCCCGGGACTAGCGGGGGGGCGGGCGAGACCCAGTACTTC
CASSPGTSGGAGETQYF
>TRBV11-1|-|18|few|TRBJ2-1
TGTGCCAGCAGCCCTCAGAGCGGAGGGGGGCCTTCCTACAATGAGCAGTTCTTC
CASSPQSGGGPSYNEQFF
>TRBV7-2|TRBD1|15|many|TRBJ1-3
TGTGCCAGCAGCACCCAGACAGGGGATGGAAACACCATATATTTT
CASSTQTGDGNTIYF
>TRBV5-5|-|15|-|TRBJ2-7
TGTGCCAGCAGCTTTTGGGACACCAGCTCCTACGAGCAGTACTTC
CASSFWDTSSYEQYF
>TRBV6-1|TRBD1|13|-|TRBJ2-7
TGTGCCAAATCAGACAGGGGGAGATACGAGCAGTACTTC
CAKSDRGRYEQYF
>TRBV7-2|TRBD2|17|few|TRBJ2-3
TGTGCCAGCAGCTTGGAAGTAGCGGGGGGGCCGGGAGATACGCAGTATTTT
CASSLEVAGGPGDTQYF
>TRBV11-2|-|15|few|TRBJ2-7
TGTGCCAGCAGCCCCTTGGGGGTTCCCAACTACGAGCAGTACTTC
CASSPLGVPNYEQYF
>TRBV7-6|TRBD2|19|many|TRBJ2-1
TGTGCCAGCAGCTTAGGGGGACTAGCGGGAGCAGGGATTTACAATGAGCAGTTCTTC
CASSLGGLAGAGIYNEQFF
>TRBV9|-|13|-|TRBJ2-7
TGTGCCAGCGGCGGGGTCAACTCCTACGAGCAGTACTTC
CASGGVNSYEQYF
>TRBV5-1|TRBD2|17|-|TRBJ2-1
TGCGCCAGCAGCTTCAACGGGATAGCGGGGGTCTACAATGAGCAGTTCTTC
CASSFNGIAGVYNEQFF
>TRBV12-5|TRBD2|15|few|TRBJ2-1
TGTGCTAGTGCCCCTCCCGGGAGGGCTGGCAATGAGCAGTTCTTC
CASAPPGRAGNEQFF
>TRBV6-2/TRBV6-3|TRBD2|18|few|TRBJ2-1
TGTGCCAGCAGTTACAAGGGGCCCGGGACTAGCGGTTACAATGAGCAGTTCTTC
CASSYKGPGTSGYNEQFF
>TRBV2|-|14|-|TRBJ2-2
TGTGCCAGCAGTGAAAGGCTGAACACCGGGGAGCTGTTTTTT
CASSERLNTGELFF
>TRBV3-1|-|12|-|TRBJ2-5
TGTGCCAGCAGCCAGAGCCTTAGGACCCAGTACTTC
CASSQSLRTQYF
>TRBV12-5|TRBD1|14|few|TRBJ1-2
TGTGCTAGTGGTATCGGGGCGGGACAGGGGGCCTACACCTTC
CASGIGAGQGAYTF
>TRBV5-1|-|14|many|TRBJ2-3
TGCGCCAGCAGGGGACAACTAAGCACAGATACGCAGTATTTT
CASRGQLSTDTQYF
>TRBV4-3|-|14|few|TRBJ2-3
TGCGCCAGCAGCCAAGGAAAGAGATCAGATACGCAGTATTTT
CASSQGKRSDTQYF
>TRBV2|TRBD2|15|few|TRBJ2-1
TGTGCCAGCAGTCCGACTAGCGGGAGTGGGGATGAGCAGTTCTTC
CASSPTSGSGDEQFF
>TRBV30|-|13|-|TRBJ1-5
TGTGCCTGGAGTGGCCGACGGAATCAGCCCCAGCATTTT
CAWSGRRNQPQHF
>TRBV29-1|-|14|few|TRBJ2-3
TGCAGCGTTGGGCTAATGCTTATCGCGGATACGCAGTATTTT
CSVGLMLIADTQYF
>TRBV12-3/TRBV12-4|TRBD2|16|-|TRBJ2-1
TGTGCCAGCAGTTTGTTGGTAGCGGGAGAGTGGAATGAGCAGTTCTTC
CASSLLVAGEWNEQFF
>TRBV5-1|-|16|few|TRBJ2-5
TGCGCCAGCCGGTTGGGGGACCGTAGCTCTATGGAGACCCAGTACTTC
CASRLGDRSSMETQYF
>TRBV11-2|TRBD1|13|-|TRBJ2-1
TGTGCCAGCAGCGATCCTACAGGGGTTGAGCAGTTCTTC
CASSDPTGVEQFF
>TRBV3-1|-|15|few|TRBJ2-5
TGTGCCAGCAGCCAAGATCGGTTCCGGGAGTGGACCCAGTACTTC
CASSQDRFREWTQYF
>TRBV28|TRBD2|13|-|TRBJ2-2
TGTGCCAGCATGCGGGAGGGCACCGGGGAGCTGTTTTTT
CASMREGTGELFF
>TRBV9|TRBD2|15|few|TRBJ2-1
TGTGCCAGCAGCGGAACCGGGACTAGCAGGAATGAGCAGTTCTTC
CASSGTGTSRNEQFF
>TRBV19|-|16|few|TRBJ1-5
TGTGCCAGTAGTGCTCAGGGGCTAGGAAGCAATCAGCCCCAGCATTTT
CASSAQGLGSNQPQHF
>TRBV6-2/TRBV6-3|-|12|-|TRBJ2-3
TGTGCCAGCAGTTACTCCGGTAGTACGCAGTATTTT
CASSYSGSTQYF
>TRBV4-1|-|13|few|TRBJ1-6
TGCGCCAGCAGCCAAGAATTGGGGTCACCCCTCCACTTT
CASSQELGSPLHF
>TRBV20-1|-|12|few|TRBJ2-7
TGCAGTGCTAGACGGACAGTAAGTGAGCAGTACTTC
CSARRTVSEQYF
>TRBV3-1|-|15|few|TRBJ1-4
TGTGCCAGCAGCCAACGGGGGCTGGGAGATGAAAAACTGTTTTTT
CASSQRGLGDEKLFF
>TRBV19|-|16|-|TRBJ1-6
TGTGCCATCGCAGCAGCCCCTCGCTCCTATAATTCACCCCTCCACTTT
CAIAAAPRSYNSPLHF
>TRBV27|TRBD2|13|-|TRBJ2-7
TGTGCCAGCAGTCAGACTAGCGGAGGGGAACCGTACTTC
CASSQTSGGEPYF
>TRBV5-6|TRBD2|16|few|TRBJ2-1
TGTGCCAGCAGCCGCAGTACTAGCGGGATCTACAATGAGCAGTTCTTC
CASSRSTSGIYNEQFF
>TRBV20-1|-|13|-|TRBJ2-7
TGCAGTGCAAGACCGGACTACTCCTACGAGCAGTACTTC
CSARPDYSYEQYF
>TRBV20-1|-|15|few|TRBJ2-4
TGCAGTGCTAGAGGGGAAGGCGGTAAAGGAGGCATTCAGTACTTC
CSARGEGGKGGIQYF
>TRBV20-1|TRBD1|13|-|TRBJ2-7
TGCAGTGCTGCCGGGACAGTTGCAAACGAGCAGTACTTC
CSAAGTVANEQYF
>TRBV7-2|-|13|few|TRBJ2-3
TGTGCCAGCAGCTTCCCCGGGGGAGATACGCAGTATTTT
CASSFPGGDTQYF
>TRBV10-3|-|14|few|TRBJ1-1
TGTGCCATCAGTCCGGACGGGGGAAACACTGAAGCTTTCTTT
CAISPDGGNTEAFF
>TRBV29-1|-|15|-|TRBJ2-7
TGCAGCGTCCGAGGGGAGGCTATGGGGCCCTACGAGCAGTACTTC
CSVRGEAMGPYEQYF
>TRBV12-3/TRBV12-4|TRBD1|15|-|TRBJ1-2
TGTGCCAGCAGCCCCCGACAGACAGGGACGGATGGCTACACCTTC
CASSPRQTGTDGYTF
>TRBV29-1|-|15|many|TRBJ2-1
TGCAGCGTTACCCTCGTCGGGACACAGCTGAATGAGCAGTTCTTC
CSVTLVGTQLNEQFF
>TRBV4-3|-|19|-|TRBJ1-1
TGCGCCAGCAGCCAAGATCTTAAGCGTACTGGGGGGTTGGACACTGAAGCTTTCTTT
CASSQDLKRTGGLDTEAFF
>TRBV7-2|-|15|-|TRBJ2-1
TGTGCCAGCAGCAGGGGTGATAGCGACAACAATGAGCAGTTCTTC
CASSRGDSDNNEQFF
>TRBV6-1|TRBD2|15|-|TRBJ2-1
TGTGCCAGCAGGGGACTAGCGGGCTCCTACAATGAGCAGTTCTTC
CASRGLAGSYNEQFF
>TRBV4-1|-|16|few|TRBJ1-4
TGCGCCAGCAGCGCGAACCCGGGGGCCAAGGTCGAAAAACTGTTTTTT
CASSANPGAKVEKLFF
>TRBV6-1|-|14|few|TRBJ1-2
TGTGCCACCCAGCGAACAGATTCAAACTATGGCTACACCTTC
CATQRTDSNYGYTF
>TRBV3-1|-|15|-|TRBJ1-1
TGTGCCAGCAGCCAAGACCGTTTGGGTAACACTGAAGCTTTCTTT
CASSQDRLGNTEAFF